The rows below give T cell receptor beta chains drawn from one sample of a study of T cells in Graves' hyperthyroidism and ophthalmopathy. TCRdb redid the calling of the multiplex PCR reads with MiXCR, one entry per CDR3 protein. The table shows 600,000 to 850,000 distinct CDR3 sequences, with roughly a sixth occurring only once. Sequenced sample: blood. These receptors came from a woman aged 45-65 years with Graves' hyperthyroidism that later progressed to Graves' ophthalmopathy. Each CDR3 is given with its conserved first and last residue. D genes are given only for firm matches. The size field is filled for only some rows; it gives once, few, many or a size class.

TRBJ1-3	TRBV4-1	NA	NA	TGCGCCAGCAGCCAAGTCCGACTGTCGGGAAACACCATATATTTT	CASSQVRLSGNTIYF
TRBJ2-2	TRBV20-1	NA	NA	TGCAGTGCTAGGAGGGGGGGCTTGGCCGGGGAGCTGTTTTTT	CSARRGGLAGELFF
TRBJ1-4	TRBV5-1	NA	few	TGCGCCAGCAGCTGGGACACGGAACCGAATGAAAAACTGTTTTTT	CASSWDTEPNEKLFF
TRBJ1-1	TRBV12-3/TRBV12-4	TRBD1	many	TGTGCCAGCAGTTCGACAGGGAATGCTTTCTTT	CASSSTGNAFF
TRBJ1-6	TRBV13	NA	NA	TGTGCCAGCAGCCCGACACCTCGTCAGCATCATTCACCCCTCCACTTT	CASSPTPRQHHSPLHF
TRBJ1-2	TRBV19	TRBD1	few	TGTGCCAGTAGTACTGGGCAGGGGGACGGCTACACCTTC	CASSTGQGDGYTF
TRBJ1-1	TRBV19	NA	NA	TGTGCCAGTAGTTATCCCATGGTGAACACTGAAGCTTTCTTT	CASSYPMVNTEAFF
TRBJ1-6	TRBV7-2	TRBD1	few	TGTGCCAGCAGCTACGGTGGGCTGGACAGGGGGCGTTCACCCCTCCACTTT	CASSYGGLDRGRSPLHF
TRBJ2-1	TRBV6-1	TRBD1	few	TGTGCCAGCAGTGAATTATCGGGACAGGGGTTCAATGAGCAGTTCTTC	CASSELSGQGFNEQFF
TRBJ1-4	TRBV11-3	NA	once	TGTGCCAGCGGCCCCGGCCTGGTAGGGGAAAAACTGTTTTTT	CASGPGLVGEKLFF
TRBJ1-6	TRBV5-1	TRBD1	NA	TGCGCCAGCAGCCTCCGGACAGGTGGGGGGTCACCCCTCCACTTT	CASSLRTGGGSPLHF
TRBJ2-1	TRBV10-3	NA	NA	TGTGCCATCAGTGAGTCGGAGGGGCAGGGGAGGTCCAATGAGCAGTTCTTC	CAISESEGQGRSNEQFF
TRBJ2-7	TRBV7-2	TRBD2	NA	TGTGCCAGCAGCTTTGGGACTAGCGGGGGTTCCGAGCAGTACTTC	CASSFGTSGGSEQYF
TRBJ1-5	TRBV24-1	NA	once	TGTGCCACCAGTGATAAACAGGGAGGCAATCAGCCCCAGCATTTT	CATSDKQGGNQPQHF
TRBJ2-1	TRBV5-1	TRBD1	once	TGCGCCAACGGCCTCCGGGACAGGGTCCACAATGAGCAGTTCTTC	CANGLRDRVHNEQFF
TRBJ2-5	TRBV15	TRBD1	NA	TGTGCCACCAGCAGAGGTGGACAGGGGAGCCAAGAGACCCAGTACTTC	CATSRGGQGSQETQYF
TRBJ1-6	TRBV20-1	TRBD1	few	TGCAGTGCTAGAGATCGTGTGACAGGGGAAAATTCACCCCTCCACTTT	CSARDRVTGENSPLHF
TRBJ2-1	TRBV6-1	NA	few	TGTGCCAGCAGGGACGTAGCGAATGAGCAGTTCTTC	CASRDVANEQFF
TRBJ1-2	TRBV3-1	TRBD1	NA	TGTGCCAGCAGCCAATTGGGGGATTGGACAGGGGGGCACACCTTC	CASSQLGDWTGGHTF
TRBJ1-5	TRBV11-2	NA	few	TGTGCCAGCAGCTTAGACCCAAGAGCCAATCAGCCCCAGCATTTT	CASSLDPRANQPQHF
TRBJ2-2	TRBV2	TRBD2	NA	TGTGCCAGCAGTGAATGGGTTAGCGGGGGCATCGGTAGCGGGGAGCTGTTTTTT	CASSEWVSGGIGSGELFF
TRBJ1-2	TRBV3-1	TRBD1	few	TGTGCCAGCAGCCAAGTGGGACAGGGACTTAACTATGGCTACACCTTC	CASSQVGQGLNYGYTF
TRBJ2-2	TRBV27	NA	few	TGTGCCAGCAGTTTATTGGGTATCGGGGAGCTGTTTTTT	CASSLLGIGELFF
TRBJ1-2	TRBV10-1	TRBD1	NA	TGCGCCAGCAGTGAAAGAGGGACAGGAGCCTATGGCTACACCTTC	CASSERGTGAYGYTF
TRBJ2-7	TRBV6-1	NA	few	TGTGCCAGCACACAGCGACAGCCCTCCTACGAGCAGTACTTC	CASTQRQPSYEQYF
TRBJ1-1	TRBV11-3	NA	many	TGTGCCAGCAGCTTAGGGTCCGGGGACACTGAAGCTTTCTTT	CASSLGSGDTEAFF
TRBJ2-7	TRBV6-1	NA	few	TGTGCCAGCAGCGCAAATCCGGGACGGAGCTACGAGCAGTACTTC	CASSANPGRSYEQYF
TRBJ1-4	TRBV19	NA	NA	TGTGCCAGTAACGACCGGGGAGGACAGGAAAAACTGTTTTTT	CASNDRGGQEKLFF
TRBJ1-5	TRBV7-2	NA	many	TGTGCCAGCAGCTCCCGGTGGGGTTTCAATCAGCCCCAGCATTTT	CASSSRWGFNQPQHF
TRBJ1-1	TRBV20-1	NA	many	TGCAGTGCTAGGAAAAGAGGGGTCTCAAGAAACACTGAAGCTTTCTTT	CSARKRGVSRNTEAFF
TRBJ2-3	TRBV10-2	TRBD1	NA	TGCGCCAGCAGTGAGTTGGACAGGGTGATGACGCAGTATTTT	CASSELDRVMTQYF
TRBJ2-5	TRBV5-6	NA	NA	TGTGCCAGCAACGAGGACTTTCGCCAAGAGACCCAGTACTTC	CASNEDFRQETQYF
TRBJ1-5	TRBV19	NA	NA	TGTGCCAGTAGTATGGAAAGGGGGCCCCAGCATTTT	CASSMERGPQHF
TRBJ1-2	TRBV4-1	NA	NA	TGCGCCAGCAGCCAAGAACCCGGCAGGGAGGATGGCTACACCTTC	CASSQEPGREDGYTF
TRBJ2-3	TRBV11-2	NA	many	TGTGCCAGCAGCTTCACAGGGCGGGTCACAGATACGCAGTATTTT	CASSFTGRVTDTQYF
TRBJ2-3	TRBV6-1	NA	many	TGTGCCAGCAGTCCAGTCCTCACGGCAGGAACAGATACGCAGTATTTT	CASSPVLTAGTDTQYF
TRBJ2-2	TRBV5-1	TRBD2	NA	TGCGCCAGCAGCTCCCGACTAGCGGGGCCAGTAGGCGAGCTGTTTTTT	CASSSRLAGPVGELFF
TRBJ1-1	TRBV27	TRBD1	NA	TGTGCCAGCAGTTTATTGGGGACAGGACACATGAACACTGAAGCTTTCTTT	CASSLLGTGHMNTEAFF
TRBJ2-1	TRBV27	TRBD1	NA	TGTGCCAGCGGACCAGTGCAGGGGGTTGGCAATGAGCAGTTCTTC	CASGPVQGVGNEQFF
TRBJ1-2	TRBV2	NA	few	TGTGCCAGCAGGACGTCTACAATGCGGGGCTACACCTTC	CASRTSTMRGYTF
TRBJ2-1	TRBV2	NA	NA	TGTGCCAGCAGTGCGGACCGGCGCCCTCACGGCCGCCACACTGAGCAGTTCTTC	CASSADRRPHGRHTEQFF
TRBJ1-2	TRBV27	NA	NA	TGTGCCAGCAGTTTACAGATTAACTATGGCTACACCTTC	CASSLQINYGYTF
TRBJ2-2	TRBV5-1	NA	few	TGCGCCAGCAGCTACGGACGGGACAACACCGGGGAGCTGTTTTTT	CASSYGRDNTGELFF
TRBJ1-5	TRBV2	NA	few	TGTGCCAGCAGTGCCCGCAGTCCCAGCAATCAGCCCCAGCATTTT	CASSARSPSNQPQHF
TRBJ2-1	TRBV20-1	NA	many	TGCAGTGCTCGCGCCGCTAGTTCGGGGCTCAATGAGCAGTTCTTC	CSARAASSGLNEQFF
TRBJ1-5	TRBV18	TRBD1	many	TGTGCCAGCTCACCAGATGGGACAGGGGTCAATCAGCCCCAGCATTTT	CASSPDGTGVNQPQHF
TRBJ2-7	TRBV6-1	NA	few	TGTGCCAGCAGGCATCGGGGGAGCTCCTACGAGCAGTACTTC	CASRHRGSSYEQYF
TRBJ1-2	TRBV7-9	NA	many	TGTGCCAGCAGCTCGAGACCGAGCTGGACAGCAGGCTATGGCTACACCTTC	CASSSRPSWTAGYGYTF
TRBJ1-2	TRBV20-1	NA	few	TGCAGTGCGGGAGCGGGATATGGCTACACCTTC	CSAGAGYGYTF
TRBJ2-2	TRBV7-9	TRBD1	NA	TGTGCCAGCAGCTTGCCGGGACAGGACACCGGGGAGCTGTTTTTT	CASSLPGQDTGELFF
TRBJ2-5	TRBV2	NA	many	TGTGCCAGCAGCTGGGGACGAGAGACCCAGTACTTC	CASSWGRETQYF
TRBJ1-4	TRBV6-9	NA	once	TGTGCCAGCAGTTACGTTTTGGCGGGGGCTGGTGAAAAACTGTTTTTT	CASSYVLAGAGEKLFF
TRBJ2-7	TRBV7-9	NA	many	TGTGCCAGCAGCTTGGACGGGATGGAGCAGTACTTC	CASSLDGMEQYF
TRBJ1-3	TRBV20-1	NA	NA	TGCAGTGCTAGAGATCCGTCGACCTCTGGAAACACCATATATTTT	CSARDPSTSGNTIYF
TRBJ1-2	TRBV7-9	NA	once	TGTGCCAGCAGCTTAGACAGGGTGGTTAACTATGGCTACACCTTC	CASSLDRVVNYGYTF
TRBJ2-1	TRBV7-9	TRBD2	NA	TGTGCCAGCAGCCCTCTTTTAGCGGGTGTGGGGAATGAGCAGTTCTTC	CASSPLLAGVGNEQFF
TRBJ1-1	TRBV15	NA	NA	TGTGCCACCAGCAGAGAAGGGATTCGAACTGAAGCTTTCTTT	CATSREGIRTEAFF